This T cell receptor (beta chain) was captured by sequencing in a study of blood T cell repertoires in COVID-19. Looking at the study overall: Researchers got acute and convalescent COVID-19 samples from the United States, Italy and Spain.

Trimming removed 0 bases from V and 4 bases from J, with 15 bases in between. There are 16 residues in the CDR3. This clone was seen only once. Generated by immunoSEQ multiplex PCR, the TCRdb table keeps only in-frame clones and is missing some. The repertoire has some 490,000 clones, approximately 90% of them found once; the top ten carry under 9.5%. In terms of age and location, participants ranged from roughly 18 to 90 years and lived in about two dozen US areas. Participants had their cohort set by participant-reported clinical history. Two negative PCRs, clearance, or symptom resolution characterized the recovered Cohort 3 donors.

V gene TRBV23-1 combines with J gene TRBJ1-2; a possible D gene is TRBD1 (6 bases). TRBV23-1 is an open reading frame whose function is uncertain. The sequencing sample was made of PBMCs or T cells enriched from blood (not recorded which). The receptor's source is a woman aged 55-75 years who had recovered from COVID-19. The CDR3: CASSQSVGGLGYGYTF. In DNA form, the CDR3 reads TGCGCCAGCAGTCAATCGGTGGGGGGGCTAGGCTATGGCTACACCTTC.